This note documents a single T cell receptor beta chain sequence. These data belong to a study of shared T cell receptors in the human thymus. The CDR3 covers 15 residues. Trimming pared 6 bases from V and 3 bases from J, leaving 20 bases between. Germline loops: CDR1 SQVTM, CDR2 ANQGSEA. Measured with immunoSEQ multiplex PCR; TCRdb has only the in-frame clones, and not every one. The sample carries hundreds of thousands of clones, over 75% recorded once. The same sample was also used in a study of human thymus T cells. That publication notes: Corrective surgery for congenital heart defects was being performed on the healthy Finnish infants who were the donors. Resections removed during corrective heart surgery provided the thymus tissue used. Thymic and blood repertoires appeared to carry a bias in their V and J gene usage. In unrelated individuals, thymic repertoires overlapped highly, according to related research.

The TCR was taken from a boy younger than two with a congenital heart defect. The chain employs TRBV29-1 and TRBJ2-5, with D possibly TRBD2 on 5 matching bases. Sample: thymocytes. For the CDR3, the DNA is TGCAGCGTCATGGATCGACGCGGGCTAAAAGAGACCCAGTACTTC. Translating gives CSVMDRRGLKETQYF.